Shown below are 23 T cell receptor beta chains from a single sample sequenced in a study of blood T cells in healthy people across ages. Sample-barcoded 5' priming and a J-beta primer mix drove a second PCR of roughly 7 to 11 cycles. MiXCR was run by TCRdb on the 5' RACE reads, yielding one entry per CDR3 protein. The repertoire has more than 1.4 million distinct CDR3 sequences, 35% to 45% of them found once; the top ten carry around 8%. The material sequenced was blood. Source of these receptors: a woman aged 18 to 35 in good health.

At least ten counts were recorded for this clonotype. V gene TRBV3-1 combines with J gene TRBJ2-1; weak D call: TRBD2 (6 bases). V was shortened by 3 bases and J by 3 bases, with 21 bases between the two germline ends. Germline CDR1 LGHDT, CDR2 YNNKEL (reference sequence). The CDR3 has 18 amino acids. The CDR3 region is CASSHITRGGTRYNEQFF. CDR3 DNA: TGTGCCAGCAGCCACATCACCCGTGGAGGGACTCGCTACAATGAGCAGTTCTTC.

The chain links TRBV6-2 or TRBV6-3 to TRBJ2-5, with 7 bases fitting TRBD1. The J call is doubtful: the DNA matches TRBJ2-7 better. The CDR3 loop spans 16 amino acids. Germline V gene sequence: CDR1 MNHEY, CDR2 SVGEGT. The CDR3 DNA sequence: TGTGCCAGCAGTTACTCCTGGGGACAGCCCTCCTACGAGCAGTACTTC. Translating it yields CASSYSWGQPSYEQYF.

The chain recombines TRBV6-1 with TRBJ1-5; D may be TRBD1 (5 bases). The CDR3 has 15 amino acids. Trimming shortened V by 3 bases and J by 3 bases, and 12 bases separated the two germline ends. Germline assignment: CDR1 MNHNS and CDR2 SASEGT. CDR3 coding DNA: TGTGCCAGCAGTGAGGGGCAGCTTGTCAATCAGCCCCAGCATTTT. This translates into CASSEGQLVNQPQHF.

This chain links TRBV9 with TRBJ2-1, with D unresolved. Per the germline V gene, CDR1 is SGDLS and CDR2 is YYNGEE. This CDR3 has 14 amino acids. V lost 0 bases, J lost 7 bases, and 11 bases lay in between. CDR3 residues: CASSVEGLPNEQFF. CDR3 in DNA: TGTGCCAGCAGCGTAGAAGGCTTACCAAATGAGCAGTTCTTC.

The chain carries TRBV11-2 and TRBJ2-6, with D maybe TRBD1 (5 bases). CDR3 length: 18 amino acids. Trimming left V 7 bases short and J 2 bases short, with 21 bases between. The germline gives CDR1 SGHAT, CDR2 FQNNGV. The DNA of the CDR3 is TGTGCCAGCACCTCCCGATCAGACAGTAAGACTGGGGCCAACGTCCTGACTTTC. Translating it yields CASTSRSDSKTGANVLTF.

CDR3 nucleotides: TGCGCCAGCAGCTTGTCACCCACGACAAACAATGAGCAGTTCTTC. Residues: CASSLSPTTNNEQFF. This chain joins TRBV5-1 and TRBJ2-1; unclear D gene. The ends were cut back, 1 base at V and 5 bases at J, with 13 bases in the middle. Per germline, CDR1 SGHRS and CDR2 YFSETQ. The CDR3 has 15 residues.

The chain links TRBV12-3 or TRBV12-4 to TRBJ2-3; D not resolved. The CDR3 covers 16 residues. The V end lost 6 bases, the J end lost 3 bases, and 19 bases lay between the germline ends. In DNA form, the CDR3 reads TGTGCCAGCAGGGATCGATGGGTCAGGAGTACAGATACGCAGTATTTT. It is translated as CASRDRWVRSTDTQYF.

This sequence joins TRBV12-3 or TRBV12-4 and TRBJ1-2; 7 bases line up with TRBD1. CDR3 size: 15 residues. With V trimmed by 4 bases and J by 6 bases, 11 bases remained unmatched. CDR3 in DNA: TGTGCCAGCAGTTGGGTAGAGACAGGGTTGGATGGCTACACCTTC. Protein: CASSWVETGLDGYTF.

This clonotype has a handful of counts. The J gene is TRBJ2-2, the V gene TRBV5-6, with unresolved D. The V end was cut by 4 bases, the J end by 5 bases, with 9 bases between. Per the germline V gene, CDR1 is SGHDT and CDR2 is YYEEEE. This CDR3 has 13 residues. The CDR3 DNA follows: TGTGCCAGCAGCCCCGATAAGACCGGGGAGCTGTTTTTT. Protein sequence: CASSPDKTGELFF.

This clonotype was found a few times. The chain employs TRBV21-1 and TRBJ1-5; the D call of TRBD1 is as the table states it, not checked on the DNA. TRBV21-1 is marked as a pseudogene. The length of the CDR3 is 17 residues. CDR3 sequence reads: CASSKVGVRYSNQPQHF. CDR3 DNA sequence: TGTGCCAGCAGCAAAGTGGGGGTCAGATATAGCAATCAGCCCCAGCATTTT.

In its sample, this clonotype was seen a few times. CDR3 DNA sequence: TGTGCCAGCAGTTTAGCGCCGGGGTTGCACGAGCAGTACTTC. This codes for CASSLAPGLHEQYF. The chain carries TRBV12-3 or TRBV12-4 and TRBJ2-7, with D possibly matching TRBD2 (5 bases). The CDR3 runs to 14 residues. The V end lost 0 bases, the J end lost 5 bases, and 11 bases lay between the germline ends.

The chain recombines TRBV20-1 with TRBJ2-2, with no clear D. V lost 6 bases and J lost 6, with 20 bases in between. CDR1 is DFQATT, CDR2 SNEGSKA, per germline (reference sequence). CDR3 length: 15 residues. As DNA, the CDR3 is TGCAGTGCCATAAGCGTAGACCCTAGGGCCGGGGAGCTGTTTTTT. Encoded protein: CSAISVDPRAGELFF.

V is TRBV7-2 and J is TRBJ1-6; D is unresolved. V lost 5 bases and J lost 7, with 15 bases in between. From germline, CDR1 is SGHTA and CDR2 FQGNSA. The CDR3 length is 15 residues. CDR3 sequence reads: CASSASYGSNSPLHF. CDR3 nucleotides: TGTGCCAGCAGCGCAAGCTATGGTTCCAATTCACCCCTCCACTTT.

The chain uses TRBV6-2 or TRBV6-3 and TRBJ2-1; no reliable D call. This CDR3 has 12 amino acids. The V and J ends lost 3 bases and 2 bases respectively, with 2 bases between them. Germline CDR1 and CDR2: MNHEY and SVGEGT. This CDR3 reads CASSYPYNEQFF. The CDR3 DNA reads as TGTGCCAGCAGTTATCCCTACAATGAGCAGTTCTTC.

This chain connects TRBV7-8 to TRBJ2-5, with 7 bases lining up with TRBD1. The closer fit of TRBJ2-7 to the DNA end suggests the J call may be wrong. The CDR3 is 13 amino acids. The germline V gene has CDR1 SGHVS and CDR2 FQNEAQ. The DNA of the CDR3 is TGTGCCAGCGTAACCCAGGGGGCCTACGAGCAGTACTTC. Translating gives CASVTQGAYEQYF.

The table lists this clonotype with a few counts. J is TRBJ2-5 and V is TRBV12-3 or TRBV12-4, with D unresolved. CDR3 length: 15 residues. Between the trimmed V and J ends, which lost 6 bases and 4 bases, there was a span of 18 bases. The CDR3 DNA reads TGTGCCAGCAGCCCTTTCAAGATAAAGGGAGAGACCCAGTACTTC. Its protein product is CASSPFKIKGETQYF.

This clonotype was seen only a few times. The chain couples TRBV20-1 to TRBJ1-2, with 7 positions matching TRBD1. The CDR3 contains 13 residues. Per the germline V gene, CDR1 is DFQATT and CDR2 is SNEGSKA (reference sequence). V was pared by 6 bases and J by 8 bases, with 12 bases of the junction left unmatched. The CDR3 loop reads CSALPGQKLGYTF. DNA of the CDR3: TGCAGTGCCCTACCGGGACAGAAATTGGGCTACACCTTC.

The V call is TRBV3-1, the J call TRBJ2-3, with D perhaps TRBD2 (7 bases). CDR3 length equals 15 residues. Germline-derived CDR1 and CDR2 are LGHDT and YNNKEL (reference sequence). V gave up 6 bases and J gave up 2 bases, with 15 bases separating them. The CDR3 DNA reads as TGTGCCAGCAGGGCCCGGGGGGCCGACACAGATACGCAGTATTTT. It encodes CASRARGADTDTQYF.

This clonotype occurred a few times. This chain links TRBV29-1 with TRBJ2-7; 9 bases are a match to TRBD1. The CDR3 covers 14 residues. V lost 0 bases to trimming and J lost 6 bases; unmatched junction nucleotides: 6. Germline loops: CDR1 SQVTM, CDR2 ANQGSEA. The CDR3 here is CSVEDRTGEGEQYF. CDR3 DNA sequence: TGCAGCGTTGAAGATAGGACAGGGGAGGGCGAGCAGTACTTC.

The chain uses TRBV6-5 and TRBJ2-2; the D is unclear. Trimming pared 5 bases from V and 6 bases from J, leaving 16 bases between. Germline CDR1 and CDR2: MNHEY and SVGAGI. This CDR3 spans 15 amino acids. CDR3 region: CASSPRLLEAGELFF. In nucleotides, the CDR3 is TGTGCCAGCAGTCCCCGACTCCTTGAGGCCGGGGAGCTGTTTTTT.

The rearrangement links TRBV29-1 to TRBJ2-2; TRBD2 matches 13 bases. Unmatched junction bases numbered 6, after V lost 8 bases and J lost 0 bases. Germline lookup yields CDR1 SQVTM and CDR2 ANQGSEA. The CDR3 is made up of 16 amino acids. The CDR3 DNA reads TGCAGCTGGACTAGCGGGAGTGTCTCGAACACCGGGGAGCTGTTTTTT. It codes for CSWTSGSVSNTGELFF.

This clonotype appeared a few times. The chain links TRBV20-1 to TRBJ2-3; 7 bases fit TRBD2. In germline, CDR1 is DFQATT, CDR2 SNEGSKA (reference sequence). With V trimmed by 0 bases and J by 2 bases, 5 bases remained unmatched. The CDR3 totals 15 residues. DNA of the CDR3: TGCAGTGCTAGAGATGGGGGGGTGATCACAGATACGCAGTATTTT. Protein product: CSARDGGVITDTQYF.

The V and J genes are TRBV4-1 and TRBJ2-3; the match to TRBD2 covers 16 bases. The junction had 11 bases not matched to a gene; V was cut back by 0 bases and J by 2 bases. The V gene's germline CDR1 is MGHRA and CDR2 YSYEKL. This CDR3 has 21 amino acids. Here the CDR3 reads CASSQDGYGTSGGAFTDTQYF. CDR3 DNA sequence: TGCGCCAGCAGCCAAGATGGTTACGGGACTAGCGGGGGGGCTTTCACAGATACGCAGTATTTT.